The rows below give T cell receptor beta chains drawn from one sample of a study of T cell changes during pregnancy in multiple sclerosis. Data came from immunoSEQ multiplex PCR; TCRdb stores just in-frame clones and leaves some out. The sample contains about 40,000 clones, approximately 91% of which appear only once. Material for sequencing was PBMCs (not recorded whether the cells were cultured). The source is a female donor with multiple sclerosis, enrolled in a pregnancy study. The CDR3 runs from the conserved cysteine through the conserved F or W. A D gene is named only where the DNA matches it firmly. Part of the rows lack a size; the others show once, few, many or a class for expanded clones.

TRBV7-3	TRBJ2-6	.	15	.	TGTGCCAGCAGCCCCCAACTCTCTGGGGCCAACGTCCTGACTTTC	CASSPQLSGANVLTF
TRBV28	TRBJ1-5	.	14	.	TGTGCCAGCAGTTTACCCCAAAGCAATCAGCCCCAGCATTTT	CASSLPQSNQPQHF
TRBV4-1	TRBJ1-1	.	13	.	TGCGCCAGCAGCCAAGTTCCAAGTACTGAAGCTTTCTTT	CASSQVPSTEAFF
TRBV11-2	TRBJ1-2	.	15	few	TGTGCCAGCAGCTTTAGCCAGGTTCATGGCTATGGCTACACCTTC	CASSFSQVHGYGYTF
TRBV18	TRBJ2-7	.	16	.	TGTGCCAGCTCACCACCGGGGGGCAGGGACCCCAACGAGCAGTACTTC	CASSPPGGRDPNEQYF
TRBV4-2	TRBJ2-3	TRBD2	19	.	TGTGCCAGCAGCCAAGAATACTTAATAGCGGGAGGGCCGGAGGATACGCAGTATTTT	CASSQEYLIAGGPEDTQYF
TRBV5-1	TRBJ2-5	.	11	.	TGCGCCAGCAGCTCCCAAGAGACCCAGTACTTC	CASSSQETQYF
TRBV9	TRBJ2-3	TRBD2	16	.	TGTGCCAGCAGCGCAGGACTAGCGGGGTCCACAGATACGCAGTATTTT	CASSAGLAGSTDTQYF
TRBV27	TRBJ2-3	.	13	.	TGTGCCAGCACCTCCCGGGACACAGATACGCAGTATTTT	CASTSRDTDTQYF
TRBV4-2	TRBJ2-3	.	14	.	TGTGCCAGCAGCCGAGGGGACGTCACAGATACGCAGTATTTT	CASSRGDVTDTQYF
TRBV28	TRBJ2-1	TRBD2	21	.	TGTGCCAGCAGTTTACCCCTTCTTGCGACTAGCGGGTGGGACTCCTACAATGAGCAGTTCTTC	CASSLPLLATSGWDSYNEQFF
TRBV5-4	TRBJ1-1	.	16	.	TGTGCCAGCAGCCTGAGGGGGGGGGACATGAACACTGAAGCTTTCTTT	CASSLRGGDMNTEAFF
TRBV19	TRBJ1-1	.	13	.	TGTGCCAGTAGCCGGACCGACTTCACTGAAGCTTTCTTT	CASSRTDFTEAFF
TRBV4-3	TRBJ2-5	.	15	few	TGCGCCAGCAGCCAAGAAAGGGCCAGCGGAGAGACCCAGTACTTC	CASSQERASGETQYF
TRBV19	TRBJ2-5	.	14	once	TGTGCCAGTAGTATAGTAGGGAAGGGGGAGACCCAGTACTTC	CASSIVGKGETQYF
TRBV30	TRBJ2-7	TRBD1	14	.	TGTGCCTGGAGTGTACTACAGGGGGCGGCCGAGCAGTACTTC	CAWSVLQGAAEQYF